A selection of T cell receptor beta chains follows, all from one sample in a study of a mutant IDH1 vaccine in newly diagnosed glioma. Only in-frame clones appear in the TCRdb table, and some are missing; sequencing was by immunoSEQ multiplex PCR. The sample lists some 120,000 clones, roughly 77% occurring once. Their target antigens are unknown. The sequencing here drew on PBMCs, taken from a glioma patient whose treatment included an IDH1 peptide vaccine. These receptors came from a man aged 35 to 55 with glioma. The CDR3 runs from the conserved cysteine through the conserved F or W. The order of the fields is D gene, J gene, V gene, clone size, CDR3 protein, CDR3 DNA. A D gene is named only where the DNA matches it firmly. Part of the rows lack a size; the others show once, few, many or a class for expanded clones.

D gene: TRBD2; J gene: TRBJ2-1; V gene: TRBV28; clone size: few; CDR3 protein: CASSPAGAPYNEQFF; CDR3 DNA: TGTGCCAGCAGTCCAGCGGGAGCTCCCTACAATGAGCAGTTCTTC
D gene: NA; J gene: TRBJ1-2; V gene: TRBV25-1; clone size: NA; CDR3 protein: CASSEPGVYGYTF; CDR3 DNA: TGTGCCAGCAGTGAACCGGGAGTCTATGGCTACACCTTC
D gene: TRBD1; J gene: TRBJ2-7; V gene: TRBV4-2; clone size: NA; CDR3 protein: CASSQDRTGSFGEQYF; CDR3 DNA: TGTGCCAGCAGCCAAGACCGGACAGGGAGTTTCGGCGAGCAGTACTTC
D gene: NA; J gene: TRBJ2-2; V gene: TRBV10-3; clone size: NA; CDR3 protein: CAISETRELFF; CDR3 DNA: TGTGCCATCAGTGAGACTAGGGAGCTGTTTTTT
D gene: NA; J gene: TRBJ1-4; V gene: TRBV7-8; clone size: once; CDR3 protein: CASSPDLSREKLFF; CDR3 DNA: TGTGCCAGCAGCCCTGACCTATCTAGGGAAAAACTGTTTTTT
D gene: TRBD1; J gene: TRBJ2-2; V gene: TRBV10-3; clone size: NA; CDR3 protein: CASSGTGLSAGELFF; CDR3 DNA: TGTGCCAGCTCCGGGACAGGGTTGTCCGCCGGGGAGCTGTTTTTT
D gene: NA; J gene: TRBJ2-7; V gene: TRBV5-1; clone size: NA; CDR3 protein: CASGRDNYEQYF; CDR3 DNA: TGCGCCAGCGGCCGGGACAACTACGAGCAGTACTTC
D gene: NA; J gene: TRBJ2-3; V gene: TRBV7-2; clone size: NA; CDR3 protein: CASSSWGYGSDTQYF; CDR3 DNA: TGTGCCAGCAGCTCCTGGGGGTATGGTTCAGATACGCAGTATTTT
D gene: TRBD2; J gene: TRBJ2-7; V gene: TRBV6-5; clone size: NA; CDR3 protein: CASSYQRGGYEQYF; CDR3 DNA: TGTGCCAGCAGTTACCAGCGGGGGGGATACGAGCAGTACTTC
D gene: NA; J gene: TRBJ2-5; V gene: TRBV29-1; clone size: NA; CDR3 protein: CSVQGETQYF; CDR3 DNA: TGCAGCGTTCAGGGAGAGACCCAGTACTTC
D gene: TRBD1; J gene: TRBJ1-5; V gene: TRBV4-1; clone size: NA; CDR3 protein: CASSQTGTGGEQPQHF; CDR3 DNA: TGCGCCAGCAGCCAAACCGGGACAGGGGGCGAGCAGCCCCAGCATTTT
D gene: NA; J gene: TRBJ1-2; V gene: TRBV28; clone size: NA; CDR3 protein: CASSLLGAAENYGYTF; CDR3 DNA: TGTGCCAGCAGTTTATTGGGGGCGGCAGAAAATTATGGCTACACCTTC
D gene: TRBD1; J gene: TRBJ1-2; V gene: TRBV4-3; clone size: NA; CDR3 protein: CASSQETGVLNGYTF; CDR3 DNA: TGCGCCAGCAGCCAAGAGACAGGGGTCCTTAATGGCTACACCTTC
D gene: TRBD1; J gene: TRBJ2-7; V gene: TRBV19; clone size: NA; CDR3 protein: CASSSGTGFEQYF; CDR3 DNA: TGTGCCAGCTCCTCCGGGACAGGGTTCGAGCAGTACTTC
D gene: NA; J gene: TRBJ2-2; V gene: TRBV15; clone size: NA; CDR3 protein: CATSPGLSNTGELFF; CDR3 DNA: TGTGCCACCAGTCCGGGACTCTCGAACACCGGGGAGCTGTTTTTT
D gene: TRBD1; J gene: TRBJ1-2; V gene: TRBV25-1; clone size: NA; CDR3 protein: CASSEDRGNYGYTF; CDR3 DNA: TGTGCCAGCAGTGAGGACAGGGGTAACTATGGCTACACCTTC
D gene: NA; J gene: TRBJ2-1; V gene: TRBV14; clone size: few; CDR3 protein: CASNREEVNEQFF; CDR3 DNA: TGTGCCTCCAACAGGGAAGAAGTCAATGAGCAGTTCTTC
D gene: NA; J gene: TRBJ1-1; V gene: TRBV11-2; clone size: many; CDR3 protein: CASRNSGGNTEAFF; CDR3 DNA: TGTGCCAGCAGAAATTCAGGCGGGAACACTGAAGCTTTCTTT
D gene: TRBD1; J gene: TRBJ2-3; V gene: TRBV5-4; clone size: NA; CDR3 protein: CASSPPTGQGSDTQYF; CDR3 DNA: TGTGCCAGCAGCCCACCGACGGGACAGGGGTCAGATACGCAGTATTTT
D gene: TRBD1; J gene: TRBJ1-4; V gene: TRBV7-8; clone size: NA; CDR3 protein: CASSLGQEKLFF; CDR3 DNA: TGTGCCAGCAGCCTGGGACAGGAAAAACTGTTTTTT
D gene: TRBD2; J gene: TRBJ2-3; V gene: TRBV6-5; clone size: NA; CDR3 protein: CASSFSGLANTQYF; CDR3 DNA: TGTGCCAGCAGTTTCTCCGGACTAGCCAATACGCAGTATTTT
D gene: NA; J gene: TRBJ1-1; V gene: TRBV7-2; clone size: NA; CDR3 protein: CASTLNTEAFF; CDR3 DNA: TGTGCCAGCACTTTGAACACTGAAGCTTTCTTT
D gene: NA; J gene: TRBJ2-7; V gene: TRBV6-5; clone size: NA; CDR3 protein: CASSRLEPSSYEQYF; CDR3 DNA: TGTGCCAGCAGTCGACTAGAACCTAGCTCCTACGAGCAGTACTTC
D gene: NA; J gene: TRBJ1-2; V gene: TRBV7-9; clone size: NA; CDR3 protein: CASSRTGTFNYGYTF; CDR3 DNA: TGTGCCAGCAGCCGAACAGGGACTTTTAACTATGGCTACACCTTC
D gene: TRBD1; J gene: TRBJ2-7; V gene: TRBV4-3; clone size: few; CDR3 protein: CASSQVGTGPYEQYF; CDR3 DNA: TGCGCCAGCAGCCAAGTGGGGACAGGCCCCTACGAGCAGTACTTC
D gene: NA; J gene: TRBJ2-3; V gene: TRBV14; clone size: NA; CDR3 protein: CASSPGATSGTDTQYF; CDR3 DNA: TGTGCCAGCAGCCCGGGGGCCACATCGGGAACAGATACGCAGTATTTT
D gene: NA; J gene: TRBJ1-6; V gene: TRBV6-6; clone size: NA; CDR3 protein: CASKGDPYNSPLHF; CDR3 DNA: TGTGCCAGCAAGGGGGACCCCTATAATTCACCCCTCCACTTT
D gene: NA; J gene: TRBJ1-1; V gene: TRBV7-9; clone size: NA; CDR3 protein: CASSFFGGTEAFF; CDR3 DNA: TGTGCCAGCAGCTTCTTTGGGGGAACTGAAGCTTTCTTT
D gene: NA; J gene: TRBJ2-7; V gene: TRBV19; clone size: once; CDR3 protein: CASKSGPSYEQYF; CDR3 DNA: TGTGCCAGTAAAAGCGGTCCCTCCTACGAGCAGTACTTC
D gene: NA; J gene: TRBJ2-2; V gene: TRBV4-3; clone size: few; CDR3 protein: CASSQVLTGELFF; CDR3 DNA: TGCGCCAGCAGCCAAGTTCTCACCGGGGAGCTGTTTTTT
D gene: NA; J gene: TRBJ1-1; V gene: TRBV29-1; clone size: NA; CDR3 protein: CSVEVGRRTNTEAFF; CDR3 DNA: TGCAGCGTTGAAGTCGGGCGACGGACGAACACTGAAGCTTTCTTT
D gene: NA; J gene: TRBJ2-3; V gene: TRBV7-3; clone size: NA; CDR3 protein: CASSLEAHRGTDTQYF; CDR3 DNA: TGTGCCAGCAGCCTTGAGGCTCACCGAGGCACAGATACGCAGTATTTT
D gene: TRBD2; J gene: TRBJ2-1; V gene: TRBV27; clone size: NA; CDR3 protein: CASSLDGRTSGYNEQFF; CDR3 DNA: TGTGCCAGCAGTTTGGACGGGAGGACTAGCGGATACAATGAGCAGTTCTTC
D gene: NA; J gene: TRBJ2-7; V gene: TRBV6-5; clone size: NA; CDR3 protein: CASGVGEQYF; CDR3 DNA: TGTGCCAGCGGGGTGGGGGAGCAGTACTTC
D gene: NA; J gene: TRBJ2-7; V gene: TRBV4-2; clone size: NA; CDR3 protein: CASSQVGGASYEQYF; CDR3 DNA: TGTGCCAGCAGCCAAGTAGGCGGAGCCTCCTACGAGCAGTACTTC
D gene: TRBD1; J gene: TRBJ2-3; V gene: TRBV6-5; clone size: NA; CDR3 protein: CASSKTGNTDTQYF; CDR3 DNA: TGTGCCAGCAGCAAGACAGGGAACACAGATACGCAGTATTTT
D gene: NA; J gene: TRBJ2-7; V gene: TRBV5-1; clone size: NA; CDR3 protein: CASSLIISYEQYF; CDR3 DNA: TGCGCCAGCAGCTTGATTATCTCCTACGAGCAGTACTTC
D gene: TRBD2; J gene: TRBJ2-3; V gene: TRBV6-5; clone size: NA; CDR3 protein: CASSTTGTSADTQYF; CDR3 DNA: TGTGCCAGCAGCACGACCGGGACTAGCGCGGATACGCAGTATTTT
D gene: TRBD1; J gene: TRBJ1-6; V gene: TRBV7-8; clone size: NA; CDR3 protein: CASSLGLGQGYNSPLHF; CDR3 DNA: TGTGCCAGCAGCTTAGGATTGGGACAGGGCTATAATTCACCCCTCCACTTT
D gene: NA; J gene: TRBJ1-6; V gene: TRBV5-4; clone size: once; CDR3 protein: CASSSRFRRSDNSPLHF; CDR3 DNA: TGTGCCAGCAGCTCTAGGTTTAGAAGGTCGGATAATTCACCCCTCCACTTT
D gene: NA; J gene: TRBJ1-1; V gene: TRBV4-3; clone size: once; CDR3 protein: CASSLIGAADTEAFF; CDR3 DNA: TGCGCCAGCAGCCTTATCGGGGCAGCGGACACTGAAGCTTTCTTT
D gene: TRBD2; J gene: TRBJ2-3; V gene: TRBV7-8; clone size: NA; CDR3 protein: CASSLKLAGNTDTQYF; CDR3 DNA: TGTGCCAGCAGCTTAAAACTAGCGGGCAACACAGATACGCAGTATTTT